Listed here are 12 T cell receptor beta chains from one sample, sequenced in a study of CD8 T cells in Susac syndrome. Random hexamers were used to reverse transcribe the RNA input (about 0.5 to 1 ug). MiXCR, applied by TCRdb to the immunoSEQ multiplex PCR reads, yields one record per CDR3 protein. The repertoire holds about 300,000 distinct CDR3 sequences, with 75% to 90% as singletons. Sequencing input: CD8+ T cells from PBMCs. The source is a human donor with multiple sclerosis.

V gene TRBV30 combines with J gene TRBJ2-2; no clear D gene. V lost 8 bases and J 4 bases, leaving 14 bases between the germline ends. This CDR3 has 13 amino acids. CDR1 GTSNPN and CDR2 SVGIG come from the germline V gene (reference sequence). The CDR3 region is CAQSYLGTGELFF. CDR3 nucleotide sequence: TGTGCCCAATCCTACCTTGGCACCGGGGAGCTGTTTTTT.

CDR3 sequence reads: CASSWSEGENIQYF. CDR3 in DNA: TGTGCCAGCAGTTGGTCGGAGGGCGAAAACATTCAGTACTTC. This sequence joins TRBV25-1 and TRBJ2-4, with a tentative D call TRBD2 (6 bases). The CDR3 totals 14 residues. Looked up from germline, CDR1 is MGHDK and CDR2 is SYGVNS. The ends were cut back, 5 bases at V and 5 bases at J, with 13 bases in the middle.

This chain uses TRBV19 with TRBJ1-5, with D perhaps matching TRBD1 (5 bases). V was cut by 7 bases and J by 1 base, with 14 bases left in between. Germline V lookup: CDR1 LNHDA, CDR2 SQIVND (reference sequence). This CDR3 is 15 amino acids long. The CDR3 loop reads CASNLAGRSNQPQHF. In nucleotides, the CDR3 is TGTGCCAGTAATTTGGCGGGACGGAGCAATCAGCCCCAGCATTTT.

This chain links TRBV5-4 with TRBJ2-7, with D possibly being TRBD1 (5 bases). Germline CDR1 reads SGHNT; CDR2 reads YYREEE (reference sequence). V lost 5 bases, J lost 3 bases, and 12 bases lay in between. The CDR3 is made up of 13 amino acids. The DNA for the CDR3 is TGTGCCAGCAGGACAAGGGGCGGCTACGAGCAGTACTTC. This translates into CASRTRGGYEQYF. Full variable domain (rest looked up from reference TRBV5-4 and TRBJ2-7): ETGVTQSPTHLIKTRGQQVTLRCSSQSGHNTVSWYQQALGQGPQFIFQYYREEENGRGNFPPRFSGLQFPNYSSELNVNALELDDSALYLCASRTRGGYEQYFGPGTRLTVT.

Here the CDR3 DNA reads TGTGCCAGCAGCCAAGATGGCGGGACTAGCCTAGCCAAAAACATTCAGTACTTC. Its translation is CASSQDGGTSLAKNIQYF. The chain joins TRBV3-1 to TRBJ2-4; 9 nucleotides agree with TRBD2. Germline-derived CDR1 and CDR2 are LGHDT and YNNKEL (reference sequence). The CDR3 is 18 amino acids. The junction had 6 bases not matched to a gene; V was cut back by 0 bases and J by 0 bases.

The rearrangement links TRBV28 to TRBJ2-7, with 10 bases matching TRBD2. The trim removed 4 bases at V and 0 bases at J, leaving 9 bases unmatched. The germline V gene has CDR1 MDHEN and CDR2 SYDVKM. The CDR3 has 17 amino acids. CDR3 sequence (DNA): TGTGCCAGCAGTTCCCCCCTGACTAGCGGGTTCTCCTACGAGCAGTACTTC. This sequence encodes CASSSPLTSGFSYEQYF. Supplemented by reference TRBV28 and TRBJ2-7, the full variable domain reads DVKVTQSSRYLVKRTGEKVFLECVQDMDHENMFWYRQDPGLGLRLIYFSYDVKMKEKGDIPEGYSVSREKKERFSLILESASTNQTSMYLCASSSPLTSGFSYEQYFGPGTRLTVT.

The CDR3 nucleotides are TGTGCCAGCAGCCCACCCCATGGATCGTGGTCGCCGGAGACCCAGTACTTC. Residues: CASSPPHGSWSPETQYF. The rearrangement links TRBV6-2 or TRBV6-3 to TRBJ2-5; D unresolved. V gave up 6 bases and J gave up 5 bases, with 25 bases separating them. The germline gives CDR1 MNHEY, CDR2 SVGEGT. The CDR3 is 17 residues long.

This sequence joins TRBV4-1 and TRBJ1-1, with D perhaps TRBD1 (5 bases). This CDR3 spans 16 amino acids. Trimming cost V 1 base and J 0 bases, with 12 bases left between them. Germline-derived CDR1 and CDR2 are MGHRA and YSYEKL. The chain's CDR3 is CASSQAPTGLNTEAFF. The CDR3 nucleotides read TGCGCCAGCAGCCAAGCCCCCACAGGACTGAACACTGAAGCTTTCTTT.

This clonotype was seen only once. The J gene is TRBJ2-7, the V gene TRBV10-3, with unresolved D. Germline CDR1 reads ENHRY; CDR2 reads SYGVKD. Trimming took 4 bases from V and 5 from J, leaving 12 bases between them. The CDR3 totals 13 residues. The chain's CDR3 is CAISGLGPDEQYF. The CDR3 DNA reads TGTGCCATCAGTGGCTTGGGTCCCGACGAGCAGTACTTC.

This chain uses TRBV7-3 with TRBJ2-1; possibly TRBD2 for D (5 bases). The CDR3 runs 15 residues. Trimming shortened V by 4 bases and J by 8 bases, and 18 bases separated the two germline ends. Germline CDR1 is SGHTA and CDR2 is FQGTGA. CDR3 coding DNA: TGTGCCAGCAGCTCCCTTAGGGCCCGGCGGGATGAGCAGTTCTTC. It is translated as CASSSLRARRDEQFF.

This chain joins TRBV7-9 and TRBJ2-2, with no clear D. This CDR3 spans 10 amino acids. CDR1 SEHNR and CDR2 FQNEAQ come from the germline V gene (reference sequence). Deletions cut 8 bases from V and 10 bases from J, with 8 bases between. CDR3 coding DNA: TGTGCCAGCCTAGAAGAGGAGCTGTTTTTT. This sequence encodes CASLEEELFF.

The chain combines TRBV28 with TRBJ2-1; D is uncertain. Germline lookup yields CDR1 MDHEN and CDR2 SYDVKM. This CDR3 has 13 amino acids. Trimming took off 8 bases at V and 6 bases at J, with 14 bases between the two ends. CDR3 nucleotide sequence: TGTGCCAGCGCCAAGATAGTTTTCAATGAGCAGTTCTTC. Translating it yields CASAKIVFNEQFF. Based on the CDR3 plus reference TRBV28 and TRBJ2-1, the full variable domain is DVKVTQSSRYLVKRTGEKVFLECVQDMDHENMFWYRQDPGLGLRLIYFSYDVKMKEKGDIPEGYSVSREKKERFSLILESASTNQTSMYLCASAKIVFNEQFFGPGTRLTVL.